Sequencing of this T cell receptor (beta chain) was carried out in a study of blood T cells in healthy people across ages. For the second PCR, which ran for 7 to 11 cycles, a sample-barcoded 5' primer and a J-beta primer mix were used. MiXCR was run by TCRdb on the 5' RACE reads, yielding one entry per CDR3 protein. The table includes 1,800,000 or so distinct CDR3 sequences, about two fifths detected once. This clonotype was detected many times. The antigen remains undetermined. Trimming cost V 6 bases and J 0 bases, with 21 bases left between them. The CDR3 is 17 amino acids. The germline V gene encodes CDR1 SQVTM and CDR2 ANQGSEA. Sample donors were healthy Caucasian individuals that came from Russia, aged roughly 6 to 95. Study conclusions and caveats: Roughly linearly, TCR beta diversity per million T cells fell as age increased. With unsorted PBMCs, a conclusive comparison of naive versus antigen-experienced cells was not possible.

Sequencing was carried out using blood. The chain links TRBV29-1 to TRBJ2-4, with D perhaps being TRBD1 or TRBD2 (5 bases each). The TCR comes from a human donor in good health. CDR3: CSVRSGAQLSAKNIQYF. CDR3 nucleotide sequence: TGCAGCGTGCGGTCCGGGGCCCAACTCTCAGCCAAAAACATTCAGTACTTC.